These T cell receptor beta chains were read from a single sample in a study of cytomegalovirus exposure and HLA in healthy donors. Only in-frame clones appear in the TCRdb table, and some are missing; sequencing was by immunoSEQ multiplex PCR. The sample holds some 130,000 clones, 55% to 80% seen once. The specimen sequenced was PBMCs. All receptors derive from a middle-aged woman in good health and CMV-seronegative. Both conserved end residues are trimmed from each CDR3.

j_gene,v_gene,CDR3aa
TRBJ2-1,TRBV5-1,ASSRGLAGIHNEQF
TRBJ2-5,TRBV5-1,ASSSEGDQETQY
TRBJ1-6,TRBV27,ASSPDSWGGTAPLH
TRBJ1-4,TRBV15,ATGGSGPPEKLF
-,TRBV4-1,ASSQPPGTSGGRHGVYEQY
TRBJ1-4,TRBV6-1,ASSEAMGEGEKLF
TRBJ2-2,TRBV6-5,ASSYLGLVTGELF
TRBJ1-1,TRBV28,ASTPTGGGRYTEAF
TRBJ2-3,TRBV19,ASSMRGLGTQY
TRBJ1-3,TRBV5-1,ASSLESVDSSGNTIY
TRBJ1-2,TRBV2,ASSERGQESSNYGYT
TRBJ1-5,TRBV5-1,ASRMGGNQPQH
TRBJ1-2,TRBV4-1,ASSQETRTTSYGYT
TRBJ1-4,TRBV5-1,ASSPEQGRSEKLF
TRBJ1-3,TRBV5-4,ASSRQDSGNTIY
TRBJ2-1,TRBV2,ASSVRGDEQF
TRBJ1-6,TRBV28,ASSLRQGAGSYNSPLH
TRBJ1-1,TRBV6-5,ASSGQGGNTEAF
TRBJ2-1,TRBV9,ASSPGLAGALFDNEQF
TRBJ1-2,TRBV7-2,ASSSGQGYGYT
TRBJ1-2,TRBV6-6,ASSIPTDRGLYGYT
TRBJ1-4,TRBV27,ASSYDRWAEKLF
TRBJ2-7,TRBV4-1,ASSQPSRGGASYEQY
TRBJ2-3,TRBV2,ASSDLVKPTDTQY
TRBJ1-2,TRBV29-1,SDRQGAEGYT
TRBJ1-2,TRBV28,ASRTSGEPWGYT
TRBJ2-5,TRBV5-1,ASSLLEQGPETQY
TRBJ2-1,TRBV5-1,ASSFAGGSSYNEQF
TRBJ2-3,TRBV2,ASSEFLGLAGGPSTDTQY
TRBJ2-2,TRBV2,ASGGRGANTGELF
TRBJ1-6,TRBV2,ASSELGTGNSPLH
TRBJ2-1,TRBV4-3,ASSQEAYLAGAYNNEQF
TRBJ1-1,TRBV5-6,ASSLDPTFRKAF
TRBJ2-1,TRBV5-1,ASSLVPVNEQF
TRBJ1-3,TRBV2,ASSRRQGTGNTIY
TRBJ1-5,TRBV5-5,ASSPLGGSNQPQH
TRBJ1-1,TRBV6-5,ASSYIPSNEAF
TRBJ2-7,TRBV19,ASSIGPSGGGFYEQY
TRBJ1-1,TRBV10-1,ASKGGLNTEAF
TRBJ2-3,TRBV7-2,ASSPSVSGTDTQY
TRBJ1-6,TRBV2,ASGQGGYNSPLH
TRBJ2-7,TRBV5-5,ASSFSSGGYEQY
TRBJ2-1,TRBV27,ASSSLTGAYNEQF
TRBJ2-3,TRBV6-6,ASRLGTDTQY
TRBJ2-1,TRBV7-9,ASSLLAGDAGGEQF
TRBJ2-5,TRBV15,ATSSGVFQETQY
TRBJ2-3,TRBV18,ASSRGSADTQY